One TCR beta chain is described in this entry. The sample belongs to a study of blood T cell repertoires in COVID-19. Study-wide background: The samples span acute and convalescent COVID-19 from the United States, Italy and Spain.

Per the study methods: Using reference gene primer amplification, nucleated cell counts were estimated. Sequencing used immunoSEQ multiplex PCR; TCRdb keeps in-frame clones, though not all of them. V and J calls and clone size are as listed in that table; D and trimming were resolved from the DNA. The sample carries 200,000 to 300,000 clones, 80% to 90% recorded once. This receptor was taken from a man younger than 45 with active or convalescent COVID-19. Sequenced: peripheral blood.

CDR3: CASSLVWPRKTEYGYTF. Written as DNA, the CDR3 is TGCGCCAGCAGCTTGGTTTGGCCCCGGAAAACAGAATATGGCTACACCTTC. This chain links TRBV5-1 with TRBJ1-2; no clear D gene. The germline CDR1 and CDR2 sequences are SGHRS and YFSETQ. The CDR3 length is 17 residues. Trimming left V 0 bases short and J 5 bases short, with 20 bases between.